These 16 T cell receptor beta chains share one sample of origin, sequenced in a study of blood T cell repertoires in COVID-19. Profiled with immunoSEQ multiplex PCR; TCRdb holds only in-frame clones, not every one. In the table there are tens of thousands of clones, 85% to 95% of which are singletons. The material sequenced was peripheral blood. The receptors stem from a man aged 45 to 65 with acute or convalescent COVID-19.

The chain couples TRBV14 to TRBJ2-5, with D possibly matching TRBD1 (6 bases). Germline V gene lookup returns CDR1 SGHDN and CDR2 FVKESK. This CDR3 is 16 amino acids long. V shed 1 base and J shed 5 bases, with 17 bases lying between them. The CDR3 loop is CASSQGQIRQVETQYF. For the CDR3, the DNA is TGTGCCAGCAGCCAAGGACAGATTCGACAGGTGGAGACCCAGTACTTC.

This clone appeared a few times. The chain links TRBV5-6 to TRBJ2-3; maybe TRBD1 (6 bases). There are 14 residues in the CDR3. Trimming left V 4 bases short and J 0 bases short, with 9 bases between. CDR1 is SGHDT, CDR2 YYEEEE, per germline. CDR3 in DNA: TGTGCCAGCAGCAACGGACAGAGCACAGATACGCAGTATTTT. Protein product: CASSNGQSTDTQYF.

CDR3 coding DNA: TGTGCCACCAGTGATCCGAGACAGGGGCAAAATCAGCCCCAGCATTTT. As protein: CATSDPRQGQNQPQHF. The V gene is TRBV24-1, the J gene TRBJ1-5; 8 nucleotides match TRBD1. Germline V gene lookup returns CDR1 KGHDR and CDR2 SFDVKD. V was clipped by 3 bases and J by 4 bases; unmatched bases: 7. The CDR3 extends over 16 amino acids.

This clone was picked up one time. V usage is TRBV6-1 and J usage is TRBJ2-5; 8 nucleotides agree with TRBD2. The CDR3 has 16 residues. Germline values: CDR1 MNHNS, CDR2 SASEGT. V gave up 1 base and J gave up 2 bases; unmatched junction bases: 6. Here the CDR3 DNA reads TGTGCCAGCAGTGAAGTAGCGGGATCCCTTCAAGAGACCCAGTACTTC. Translated, it gives CASSEVAGSLQETQYF.

The rearrangement links TRBV11-2 to TRBJ2-7, with 8 bases fitting TRBD2. V lost 5 bases, J lost 4 bases, and 19 bases stayed unmatched. The V gene's germline CDR1 is SGHAT and CDR2 FQNNGV. This CDR3 is built from 18 residues. Written as DNA, the CDR3 is TGTGCCAGCAGCCGGCTTCCCTCGGGTGCTACTAGCGGTTACGAGCAGTACTTC. This translates into CASSRLPSGATSGYEQYF.

This clone has more than one count but fewer than ten. The chain recombines TRBV9 with TRBJ2-1, with 12 bases fitting TRBD2. Germline values: CDR1 SGDLS, CDR2 YYNGEE. This CDR3 comprises 16 residues. V was pared by 0 bases and J by 4 bases, with 2 bases of the junction left unmatched. The CDR3: CASSVGLAGGYNEQFF. The CDR3 DNA reads TGTGCCAGCAGCGTAGGGCTAGCGGGAGGGTACAATGAGCAGTTCTTC.

V usage is TRBV5-4 and J usage is TRBJ2-6, with a possible D match to TRBD2 (6 bases). Germline V gene data show CDR1 as SGHNT and CDR2 as YYREEE (reference sequence). Trimming took 3 bases from V and 7 from J, leaving 17 bases between them. The CDR3 contains 16 residues. The CDR3 region is CASSYGPGRDANVLTF. DNA of the CDR3: TGTGCCAGCAGCTACGGTCCAGGGCGGGATGCCAACGTCCTGACTTTC.

This CDR3 reads CASSYGREMRTNEQFF. Here the CDR3 DNA reads TGTGCCAGCAGCTACGGTCGTGAGATGCGAACCAATGAGCAGTTCTTC. The genes are TRBV11-3 and TRBJ2-1; unclear D gene. Trimming stripped 4 bases from V and 6 bases from J, with 19 bases between. The CDR3 extends over 16 amino acids. CDR1 and CDR2 from the germline V gene are SGHNT and YENEEA. The full variable domain, in which reference TRBV11-3 and TRBJ2-1 provide the parts outside the CDR3, is EAGVVQSPRYKIIEKKQPVAFWCNPISGHNTLYWYLQNLGQGPELLIRYENEEAVDDSQLPKDRFSAERLKGVDSTLKIQPAELGDSAVYLCASSYGREMRTNEQFFGPGTRLTVL.

J is TRBJ2-7 and V is TRBV2; TRBD2 matches at 12 bases. V lost 4 bases, J lost 7 bases, and 5 bases stayed unmatched. Germline CDR1 and CDR2: SNHLY and FYNNEI. The CDR3 runs 14 residues. DNA of the CDR3: TGTGCCAGCAGTGGGTCTAGCGGGAGGGGTGAGCAGTACTTC. Protein product: CASSGSSGRGEQYF.

This chain joins TRBV12-3 or TRBV12-4 and TRBJ2-2, with TRBD1 as a possible D gene (6 bases). The CDR3 contains 12 residues. The V end was cut by 8 bases, the J end by 8 bases, with 12 bases between. For the CDR3, the DNA is TGTGCCAGCCCAAAAAGGGGGGGGGAGCTGTTTTTT. It yields the protein CASPKRGGELFF.

This chain joins TRBV6-2 or TRBV6-3 and TRBJ1-1; TRBD1 matches at 8 bases. Germline V lookup: CDR1 MNHEY, CDR2 SVGEGT. V gave up 5 bases and J gave up 0 bases; unmatched junction bases: 11. The CDR3 has 17 amino acids. CDR3 residues: CASSAYRGEGMNTEAFF. CDR3 in DNA: TGTGCCAGCAGTGCGTACAGGGGGGAAGGGATGAACACTGAAGCTTTCTTT.

The genes are TRBV24-1 and TRBJ2-1, with D tentatively TRBD1 (6 bases). CDR3 length equals 16 residues. Germline CDR1 KGHDR, CDR2 SFDVKD. V was pared by 5 bases and J by 9 bases, with 22 bases between. Written as DNA, the CDR3 is TGTGCCACCAGTGGGGGGAGCAGGGGTCTCCTGGGTGAGCAGTTCTTC. Translating it yields CATSGGSRGLLGEQFF.

The chain carries TRBV7-2 and TRBJ2-7, with 8 bases identical to TRBD2. The CDR3 is 13 amino acids. Looked up from germline, CDR1 is SGHTA and CDR2 is FQGNSA. Trimming removed 6 bases from V and 2 bases from J; junction bases left unmatched: 3. CDR3 protein: CASSYSGTYEQYF. The CDR3 DNA reads as TGTGCCAGCAGTTATAGCGGGACCTACGAGCAGTACTTC. Together with reference TRBV7-2 and TRBJ2-7, the CDR3 gives the full variable domain: GAGVSQSPSNKVTEKGKDVELRCDPISGHTALYWYRQSLGQGLEFLIYFQGNSAPDKSGLPSDRFSAERTGGSVSTLTIQRTQQEDSAVYLCASSYSGTYEQYFGPGTRLTVT.

This clone was recorded a few times. The chain is built from TRBV6-1 and TRBJ1-6; 9 bases map to TRBD1. Germline V gene lookup returns CDR1 MNHNS and CDR2 SASEGT. This CDR3 region has 18 residues. The V and J ends lost 2 bases and 5 bases, in that order; junction bases with no gene match: 10. Here the CDR3 reads CASSEKGQGWANNSPLHF. CDR3 nucleotide sequence: TGTGCCAGCAGTGAAAAGGGACAGGGATGGGCTAATAATTCACCCCTCCACTTT.

The chain carries TRBV5-1 and TRBJ2-2, with 12 bases fitting TRBD2. The CDR3 spans 18 residues. Germline-derived CDR1 and CDR2 are SGHRS and YFSETQ. The J segment lost 4 bases and the V segment lost 4 bases, leaving 11 bases of the junction unmatched. The CDR3 here is CASSATSGSAAGTGELFF. The CDR3 nucleotides read TGCGCCAGCAGCGCGACTAGCGGGAGCGCCGCGGGCACCGGGGAGCTGTTTTTT.

The chain carries TRBV6-6 and TRBJ1-2; D may be TRBD1 (5 bases). This CDR3 is 16 amino acids long. CDR1 MNHNY and CDR2 SVGAGI come from the germline V gene (reference sequence). Trimming removed 7 bases at V and 0 bases at J, with 18 bases between. For the CDR3, the DNA is TGTGCCAGCAAAAATATTCCCGCGACAGCTAACTATGGCTACACCTTC. This sequence encodes CASKNIPATANYGYTF.